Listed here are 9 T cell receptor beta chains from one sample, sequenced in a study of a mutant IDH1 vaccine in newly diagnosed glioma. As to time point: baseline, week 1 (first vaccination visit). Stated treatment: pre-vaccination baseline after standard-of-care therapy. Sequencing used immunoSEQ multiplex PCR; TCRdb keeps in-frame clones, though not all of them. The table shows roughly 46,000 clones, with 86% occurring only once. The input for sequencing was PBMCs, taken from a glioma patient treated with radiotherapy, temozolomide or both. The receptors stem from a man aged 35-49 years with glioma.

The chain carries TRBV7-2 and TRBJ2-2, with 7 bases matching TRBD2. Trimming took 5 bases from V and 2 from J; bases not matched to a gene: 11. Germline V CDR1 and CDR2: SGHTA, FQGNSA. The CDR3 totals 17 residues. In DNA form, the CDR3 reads TGTGCCAGCAGCCCCCAACCGGGACTACTAAACACCGGGGAGCTGTTTTTT. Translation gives CASSPQPGLLNTGELFF. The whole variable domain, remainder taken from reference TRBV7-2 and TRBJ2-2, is GAGVSQSPSNKVTEKGKDVELRCDPISGHTALYWYRQSLGQGLEFLIYFQGNSAPDKSGLPSDRFSAERTGGSVSTLTIQRTQQEDSAVYLCASSPQPGLLNTGELFFGEGSRLTVL.

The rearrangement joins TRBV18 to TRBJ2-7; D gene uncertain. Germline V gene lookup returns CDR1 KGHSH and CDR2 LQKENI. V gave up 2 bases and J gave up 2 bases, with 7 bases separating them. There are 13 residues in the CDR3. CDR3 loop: CASSPSGAYEQYF. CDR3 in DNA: TGTGCCAGCTCACCATCTGGGGCCTACGAGCAGTACTTC.

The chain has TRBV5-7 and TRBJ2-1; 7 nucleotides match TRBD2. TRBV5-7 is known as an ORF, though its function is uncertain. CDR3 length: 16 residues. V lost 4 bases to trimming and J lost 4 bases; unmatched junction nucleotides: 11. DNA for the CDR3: TGTGCCAGCAGCCAAGACCCGGGAGGCGGGTACAATGAGCAGTTCTTC. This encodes CASSQDPGGGYNEQFF.

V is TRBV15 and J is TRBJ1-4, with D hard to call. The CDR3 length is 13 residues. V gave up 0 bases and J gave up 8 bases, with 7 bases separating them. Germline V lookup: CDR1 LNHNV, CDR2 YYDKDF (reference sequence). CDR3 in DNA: TGTGCCACCAGCAGAGATATATGGGAAAAACTGTTTTTT. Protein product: CATSRDIWEKLFF.

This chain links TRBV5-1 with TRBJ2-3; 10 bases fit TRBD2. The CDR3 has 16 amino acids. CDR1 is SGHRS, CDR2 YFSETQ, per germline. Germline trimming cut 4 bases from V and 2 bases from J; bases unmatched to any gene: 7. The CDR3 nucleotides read TGCGCCAGCAGCCTCACTAGCGGGATCAACACAGATACGCAGTATTTT. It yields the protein CASSLTSGINTDTQYF. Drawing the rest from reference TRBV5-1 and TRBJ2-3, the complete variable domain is KAGVTQTPRYLIKTRGQQVTLSCSPISGHRSVSWYQQTPGQGLQFLFEYFSETQRNKGNFPGRFSGRQFSNSRSEMNVSTLELGDSALYLCASSLTSGINTDTQYFGPGTRLTVL.

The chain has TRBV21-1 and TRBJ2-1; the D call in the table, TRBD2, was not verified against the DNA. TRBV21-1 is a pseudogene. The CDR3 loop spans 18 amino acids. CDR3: CASSKSVIRGLPSNEQFF. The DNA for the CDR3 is TGTGCCAGCAGCAAATCGGTTATAAGGGGACTTCCGAGCAATGAGCAGTTCTTC.

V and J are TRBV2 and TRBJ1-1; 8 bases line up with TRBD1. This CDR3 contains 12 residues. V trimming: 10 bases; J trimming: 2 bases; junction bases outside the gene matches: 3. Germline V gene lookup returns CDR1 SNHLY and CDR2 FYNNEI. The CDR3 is CAKDRDNTEAFF. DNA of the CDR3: TGTGCCAAGGACAGGGATAACACTGAAGCTTTCTTT.

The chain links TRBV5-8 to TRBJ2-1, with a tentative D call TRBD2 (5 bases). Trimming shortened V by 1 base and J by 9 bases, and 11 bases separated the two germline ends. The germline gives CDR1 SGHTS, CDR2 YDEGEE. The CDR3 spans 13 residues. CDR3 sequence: CASSLSLRGEQFF. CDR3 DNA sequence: TGTGCCAGCAGCTTGTCGTTACGGGGTGAGCAGTTCTTC. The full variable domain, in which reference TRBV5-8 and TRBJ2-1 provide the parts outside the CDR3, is EAGVTQSPTHLIKTRGQQATLRCSPISGHTSVYWYQQALGLGLQFLLWYDEGEERNRGNFPPRFSGRQFPNYSSELNVNALELEDSALYLCASSLSLRGEQFFGPGTRLTVL.

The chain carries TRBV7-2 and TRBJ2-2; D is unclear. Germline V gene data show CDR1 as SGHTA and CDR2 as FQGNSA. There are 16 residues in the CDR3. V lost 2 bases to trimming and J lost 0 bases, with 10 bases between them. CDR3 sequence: CASSLTPYTNTGELFF. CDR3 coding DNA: TGTGCCAGCAGCTTAACTCCGTACACGAACACCGGGGAGCTGTTTTTT.